This T cell receptor beta chain was identified in a study of cytomegalovirus exposure and HLA in healthy donors. Study-level information: The same platform as the approximately 670 first-cohort repertoires was used for the roughly 130 validation repertoires, a later analysis reported. Findings of the study overall: The authors listed about 170 TCR beta chains as cytomegalovirus-associated. First-cohort TCR clusters tended to co-occur in the 130 or so validation repertoires, a later analysis found. Reported results showed that the classifier diagnosed cytomegalovirus status with high specificity and sensitivity.

Comment on this clone: No antigen is known for it.

Germline V gives CDR1 KGHSH, CDR2 LQKENI. The V gene lost 6 bases and the J gene lost 5 bases, with 16 bases spanning the gap. The CDR3 runs 14 residues. The data were produced by immunoSEQ multiplex PCR, yet TCRdb's version contains in-frame clones alone and is incomplete. The table lists about 190,000 clones, 86% of them singletons, with roughly 1.5% in the top ten. The chain employs TRBV18 and TRBJ1-1, with D unresolved. This sequence was found in a woman aged 18-29 years in good health and CMV-seronegative. The sample taken for sequencing was PBMCs. CDR3 protein: CASSAREVPTEAFF. CDR3 coding DNA: TGTGCCAGCTCGGCACGGGAGGTACCGACTGAAGCTTTCTTT.